The next 20 T cell receptor beta chains were all read from a single sample in a study of T cell responses to AZD1222 COVID-19 vaccine. Libraries were prepared by immunoSEQ multiplex PCR; TCRdb keeps only in-frame clonotypes and omits some of them. The sample consists of 150,000 or so clones, about nine tenths of them appearing once. The specimen was peripheral blood, collected on day 0 of AZD1222 vaccination. All receptors derive from an adult in good health.

The chain employs TRBV7-6 and TRBJ1-5; a weak D match, TRBD1 (6 bases). Germline V lookup: CDR1 SGHVS, CDR2 FNYEAQ. The V end was cut by 1 base, the J end by 2 bases, with 9 bases between. CDR3 length: 15 residues. Here the CDR3 DNA reads TGTGCCAGCAGCTTAGACCCAGGGGGCAATCAGCCCCAGCATTTT. Translated: CASSLDPGGNQPQHF. The whole variable domain, filled in from reference TRBV7-6 and TRBJ1-5, reads GAGVSQSPRYKVTKRGQDVALRCDPISGHVSLYWYRQALGQGPEFLTYFNYEAQQDKSGLPNDRFSAERPEGSISTLTIQRTEQRDSAMYRCASSLDPGGNQPQHFGDGTRLSIL.

CDR3 protein: CASSEPGQSYEQYF. In nucleotides, the CDR3 is TGTGCCAGTAGTGAGCCGGGACAGAGCTACGAGCAGTACTTC. The chain carries TRBV19 and TRBJ2-7, with 7 bases lining up with TRBD1. The CDR3 extends over 14 amino acids. Germline CDR1 LNHDA, CDR2 SQIVND (reference sequence). J was trimmed by 3 bases and V by 5 bases; bases with no gene match: 7.

The rearrangement joins TRBV4-2 to TRBJ2-7, with 12 bases matching TRBD2. V shed 0 bases and J 7 bases; nucleotides not matched to a gene: 7. The CDR3 consists of 16 residues. In germline, CDR1 is LGHNA, CDR2 YNFKEQ. In DNA form, the CDR3 reads TGTGCCAGCAGCCAAGACAGACTAGCGGGAGTGTGGGAGCAGTACTTC. Amino acid sequence: CASSQDRLAGVWEQYF.

The rearrangement links TRBV19 to TRBJ2-3, with 13 bases that match TRBD2. Germline CDR1 and CDR2: LNHDA and SQIVND (reference sequence). This CDR3 contains 14 residues. With V trimmed by 6 bases and J by 8 bases, 5 bases remained unmatched. The CDR3 protein is CASRGLAGVGTQYF. The CDR3 DNA sequence: TGTGCCAGTAGAGGACTAGCGGGAGTTGGTACGCAGTATTTT.

This clone occurred once. This chain links TRBV6-5 with TRBJ2-1, with 7 bases fitting TRBD2. Germline CDR1 and CDR2: MNHEY and SVGAGI. The CDR3 is made up of 13 amino acids. V was pared by 6 bases and J by 6 bases, with 5 bases of the junction left unmatched. CDR3 region: CASSRGLVNEQFF. The CDR3 DNA sequence: TGTGCCAGCAGCCGAGGACTAGTCAATGAGCAGTTCTTC.

The V call is TRBV2, the J call TRBJ1-5; no reliable D call. The CDR3 is made up of 11 amino acids. The V gene lost 5 bases and the J gene lost 4 bases, with 3 bases spanning the gap. The V gene's germline CDR1 is SNHLY and CDR2 FYNNEI. For the CDR3, the DNA is TGTGCCAGCAGTTTAAATCAGCCCCAGCATTTT. This encodes CASSLNQPQHF.

This rearrangement joins TRBV6-5 to TRBJ2-7; 7 bases agree with TRBD1. V was clipped by 2 bases and J by 7 bases; unmatched bases: 8. The germline gives CDR1 MNHEY, CDR2 SVGAGI. The CDR3 consists of 14 residues. CDR3 region: CASSYPPTGWEQYF. The CDR3 bases are TGTGCCAGCAGTTACCCTCCGACAGGGTGGGAGCAGTACTTC.

By frequency in the sample, this clone is medium-sized. The V gene is TRBV28, the J gene TRBJ2-1; D unresolved. The V gene's germline CDR1 is MDHEN and CDR2 SYDVKM. V was cut by 5 bases and J by 5 bases, with 19 bases left in between. This CDR3 comprises 16 residues. The CDR3 DNA reads as TGTGCCAGCAGTGATAATCCGGACCTGAAGAACAATGAGCAGTTCTTC. Translating it yields CASSDNPDLKNNEQFF.

DNA of the CDR3: TGTGCCAGCAGCGTTTCAGGGGCGTACTATGGCTACACCTTC. This translates into CASSVSGAYYGYTF. J is TRBJ1-2 and V is TRBV27, with D perhaps TRBD1 (6 bases). Between the trimmed V and J ends, which lost 6 bases and 3 bases, there was a span of 14 bases. Germline-derived CDR1 and CDR2 are MNHEY and SMNVEV (reference sequence). The CDR3 sequence is 14 residues long.

The J gene is TRBJ2-3, the V gene TRBV19, with a possible D match to TRBD1 (5 bases). The CDR3 spans 16 residues. Between the trimmed V and J ends, which lost 3 bases and 5 bases, there was a span of 18 bases. In germline, CDR1 is LNHDA, CDR2 SQIVND (reference sequence). The CDR3 here is CASSISDSRTLDTQYF. The CDR3 nucleotides read TGTGCCAGTAGTATCTCCGACAGCCGAACCTTAGATACGCAGTATTTT. The whole variable domain, remainder taken from reference TRBV19 and TRBJ2-3, is DGGITQSPKYLFRKEGQNVTLSCEQNLNHDAMYWYRQDPGQGLRLIYYSQIVNDFQKGDIAEGYSVSREKKESFPLTVTSAQKNPTAFYLCASSISDSRTLDTQYFGPGTRLTVL.

This sequence joins TRBV7-9 and TRBJ2-3, with D possibly being TRBD1 or TRBD2 (5 bases each). This CDR3 contains 14 residues. The germline V and J ends were trimmed by 3 bases and 0 bases, with 7 bases remaining between them. CDR1 SEHNR and CDR2 FQNEAQ come from the germline V gene (reference sequence). The DNA for the CDR3 is TGTGCCAGCAGCTTGAGGGGAAGCACAGATACGCAGTATTTT. It yields the protein CASSLRGSTDTQYF.

This chain joins TRBV5-1 and TRBJ2-3; D ambiguous. Germline lookup yields CDR1 SGHRS and CDR2 YFSETQ. The V and J ends lost 4 bases and 2 bases respectively, with 11 bases between them. This CDR3 comprises 14 residues. CDR3 coding DNA: TGCGCCAGCAGCCCAGCATCGAACACAGATACGCAGTATTTT. Its translation is CASSPASNTDTQYF.

The rearrangement uses TRBV2 and TRBJ1-4; TRBD1 aligns across 7 bases. The CDR3 extends over 14 amino acids. Germline CDR1 is SNHLY and CDR2 is FYNNEI. J lost 3 bases, V lost 7 bases, and 5 bases had no gene match. In DNA form, the CDR3 reads TGTGCCAGCAAATTGACAGGGTCTAATGAAAAACTGTTTTTT. This translates into CASKLTGSNEKLFF.

The genes are TRBV3-1 (or the pseudogene TRBV3-2) and TRBJ1-1; D remains ambiguous. Germline CDR1 is LGHDT and CDR2 is YNNKEL (reference sequence). This CDR3 spans 13 amino acids. V was shortened by 1 base and J by 11 bases, with 14 bases between the two germline ends. The CDR3 bases are TGTGCCAGCAGCCAAGGGGCAGGCCCTCGGGCTTTCTTT. This translates into CASSQGAGPRAFF.

The rearrangement uses TRBV7-8 and TRBJ2-3; 9 bases map to TRBD2. Germline values: CDR1 SGHVS, CDR2 FQNEAQ. The J segment lost 5 bases and the V segment lost 4 bases, leaving 13 bases of the junction unmatched. The CDR3 length is 17 residues. The CDR3 DNA is TGTGCCAGCAGCTCCCCGGGTAGCGGGAGAGTTGGAGATACGCAGTATTTT. Protein product: CASSSPGSGRVGDTQYF.

The chain combines TRBV7-2 with TRBJ1-3, with 10 bases aligning to TRBD1. Germline CDR1 SGHTA, CDR2 FQGNSA. With 5 bases clipped from V and 0 bases from J, the junction kept 4 bases outside the gene matches. CDR3 length equals 16 residues. The CDR3 coding sequence is TGTGCCAGCAGCCCATGGACAGGGGGCTCTGGAAACACCATATATTTT. Amino acid sequence: CASSPWTGGSGNTIYF.

The rearrangement links TRBV2 to TRBJ1-1; D is uncertain. V was clipped by 3 bases and J by 1 base, with 9 bases between them. The CDR3 runs 14 residues. Germline V gives CDR1 SNHLY, CDR2 FYNNEI. Written as DNA, the CDR3 is TGTGCCAGCAGTGAGGTTTCCAAGAACACTGAAGCTTTCTTT. Translated, it gives CASSEVSKNTEAFF. Together with reference TRBV2 and TRBJ1-1, the CDR3 gives the full variable domain: EPEVTQTPSHQVTQMGQEVILRCVPISNHLYFYWYRQILGQKVEFLVSFYNNEISEKSEIFDDQFSVERPDGSNFTLKIRSTKLEDSAMYFCASSEVSKNTEAFFGQGTRLTVV.

The genes are TRBV14 and TRBJ1-1; 8 bases agree with TRBD1. CDR1 is SGHDN, CDR2 FVKESK, per germline. Trimming at V came to 0 bases and at J to 5 bases, leaving 11 bases not matched to a gene. The CDR3 totals 17 residues. CDR3 nucleotides: TGTGCCAGCAGCCAAGAGTTAGCAGGGGGCGCGAGGACTGAAGCTTTCTTT. It translates to CASSQELAGGARTEAFF. Drawing the rest from reference TRBV14 and TRBJ1-1, the complete variable domain is EAGVTQFPSHSVIEKGQTVTLRCDPISGHDNLYWYRRVMGKEIKFLLHFVKESKQDESGMPNNRFLAERTGGTYSTLKVQPAELEDSGVYFCASSQELAGGARTEAFFGQGTRLTVV.

This chain links TRBV5-1 with TRBJ2-1; D not certain. Germline loops: CDR1 SGHRS, CDR2 YFSETQ. The CDR3 length is 12 residues. The V end lost 0 bases, the J end lost 8 bases, and 6 bases lay between the germline ends. The CDR3, as DNA: TGCGCCAGCAGCTTGGATGGGTATGAGCAGTTCTTC. Translated: CASSLDGYEQFF.

The chain joins TRBV5-1 to TRBJ2-1; TRBD2 agrees at 7 bases. V shed 6 bases, J shed 2 bases, and the junction held 11 bases outside the gene matches. CDR1 SGHRS and CDR2 YFSETQ come from the germline V gene. CDR3 size: 16 residues. The CDR3 sequence: CASTPFRTSTYNEQFF. The CDR3 bases are TGCGCCAGCACCCCTTTCCGGACTAGTACCTACAATGAGCAGTTCTTC.